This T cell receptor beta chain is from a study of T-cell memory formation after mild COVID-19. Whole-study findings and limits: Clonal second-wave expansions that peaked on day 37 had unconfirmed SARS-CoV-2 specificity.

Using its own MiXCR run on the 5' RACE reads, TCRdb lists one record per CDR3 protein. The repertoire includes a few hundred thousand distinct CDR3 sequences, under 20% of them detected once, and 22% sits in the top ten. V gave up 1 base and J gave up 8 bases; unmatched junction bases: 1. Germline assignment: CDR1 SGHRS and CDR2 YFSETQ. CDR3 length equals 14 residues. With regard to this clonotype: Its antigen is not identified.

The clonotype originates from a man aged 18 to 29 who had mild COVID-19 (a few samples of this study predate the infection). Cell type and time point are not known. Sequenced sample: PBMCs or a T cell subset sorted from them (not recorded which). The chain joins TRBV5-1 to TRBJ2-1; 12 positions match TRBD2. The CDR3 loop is CASSLTSGGYEQFF. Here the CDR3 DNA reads TGCGCCAGCAGCTTGACTAGCGGGGGGTATGAGCAGTTCTTC.